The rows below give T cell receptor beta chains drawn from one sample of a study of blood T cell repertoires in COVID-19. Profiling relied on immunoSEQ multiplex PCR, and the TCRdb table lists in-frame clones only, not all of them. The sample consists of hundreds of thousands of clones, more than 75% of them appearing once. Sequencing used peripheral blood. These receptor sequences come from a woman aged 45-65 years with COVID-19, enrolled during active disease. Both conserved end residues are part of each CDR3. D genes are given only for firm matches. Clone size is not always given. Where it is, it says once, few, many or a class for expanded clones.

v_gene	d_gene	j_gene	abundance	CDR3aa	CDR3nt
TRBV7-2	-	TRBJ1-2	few	CASSLGTSNYGYTF	TGTGCCAGCAGCTTGGGCACTTCTAACTATGGCTACACCTTC
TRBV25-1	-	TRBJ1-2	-	CASSEFEGMSGGYTF	TGTGCCAGCAGTGAATTTGAGGGTATGAGTGGTGGCTACACCTTC
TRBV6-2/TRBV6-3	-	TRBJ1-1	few	CASSYARYTEAFF	TGTGCCAGCAGTTACGCCAGGTACACTGAAGCTTTCTTT
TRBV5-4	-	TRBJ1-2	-	CASSFRDYYGYTF	TGTGCCAGCAGCTTCCGGGACTACTATGGCTACACCTTC
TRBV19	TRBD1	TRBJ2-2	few	CASSTDRGGKLFF	TGTGCCAGTAGTACAGACAGGGGTGGTAAGCTGTTTTTT
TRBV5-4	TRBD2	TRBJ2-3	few	CASQAGAGDTQYF	TGTGCCAGCCAGGCGGGAGCGGGAGATACGCAGTATTTT
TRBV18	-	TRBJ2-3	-	CASSPASTDTQYF	TGTGCCAGCTCACCGGCTAGTACAGATACGCAGTATTTT
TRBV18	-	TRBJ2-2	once	CASSQTILANTGELFF	TGTGCCAGCTCACAGACTATTCTCGCGAACACCGGGGAGCTGTTTTTT
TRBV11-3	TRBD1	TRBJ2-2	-	CASSFIQGAYTGELFF	TGTGCCAGCAGCTTTATACAGGGGGCCTACACCGGGGAGCTGTTTTTT
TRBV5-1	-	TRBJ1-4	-	CASSRDSSKAEKLFF	TGCGCCAGCAGCCGGGACTCTTCAAAGGCGGAAAAACTGTTTTTT
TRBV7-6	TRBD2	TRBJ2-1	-	CASSPGALAGLNEQFF	TGTGCCAGCAGCCCAGGGGCTCTAGCGGGCCTCAATGAGCAGTTCTTC
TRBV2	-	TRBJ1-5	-	CASSFLTEDQPQHF	TGTGCCAGCAGTTTTTTGACAGAAGATCAGCCCCAGCATTTT
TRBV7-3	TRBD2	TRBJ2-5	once	CASSFLAGGSRETQYF	TGTGCCAGCAGCTTCCTAGCGGGAGGGTCTAGGGAGACCCAGTACTTC
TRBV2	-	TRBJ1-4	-	CASSRSRGGEKLFF	TGTGCCAGCAGCCGCTCAAGGGGGGGTGAAAAACTGTTTTTT
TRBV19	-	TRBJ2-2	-	CASSAGTRRTGELFF	TGTGCCAGTAGCGCCGGGACAAGAAGGACCGGGGAGCTGTTTTTT
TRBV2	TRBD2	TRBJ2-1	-	CASTSPSGSNSYNEQFF	TGTGCCAGCACTTCGCCTAGCGGGAGTAACTCCTACAATGAGCAGTTCTTC
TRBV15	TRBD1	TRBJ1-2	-	CATSGDRIGYTF	TGTGCCACCAGCGGGGACAGAATTGGCTACACCTTC
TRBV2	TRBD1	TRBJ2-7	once	CASRENRDRGLYEQYF	TGTGCCAGCAGGGAAAACCGGGACAGGGGCTTATACGAGCAGTACTTC
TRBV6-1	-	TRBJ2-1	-	CASSEGEIDYNEQFF	TGTGCCAGCAGTGAAGGGGAGATTGACTACAATGAGCAGTTCTTC
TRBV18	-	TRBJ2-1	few	CASSPSSYNEQFF	TGTGCCAGCTCACCCAGCTCCTACAATGAGCAGTTCTTC
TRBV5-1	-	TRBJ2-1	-	CASSVTRLAYNEQFF	TGCGCCAGCAGCGTTACCCGACTAGCCTACAATGAGCAGTTCTTC
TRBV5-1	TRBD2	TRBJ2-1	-	CASRTGTSGRALNEQFF	TGCGCCAGCAGGACCGGGACTAGCGGGAGGGCCTTGAATGAGCAGTTCTTC
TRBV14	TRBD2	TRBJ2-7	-	CASSQASGRVEQYF	TGTGCCAGCAGCCAAGCTAGCGGGAGGGTCGAGCAGTACTTC
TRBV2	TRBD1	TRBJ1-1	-	CASTEGAMNTEAFF	TGTGCCAGCACTGAGGGGGCCATGAACACTGAAGCTTTCTTT
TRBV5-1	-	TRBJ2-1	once	CASSLTSINEQFF	TGCGCCAGCAGCTTGACTAGCATCAATGAGCAGTTCTTC
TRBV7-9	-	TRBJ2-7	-	CASSLSHSSYEQYF	TGTGCCAGCAGCTTATCACACAGCTCCTACGAGCAGTACTTC
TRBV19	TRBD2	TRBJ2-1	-	CASSSLAGVRNEQFF	TGTGCCAGTAGTTCCCTAGCGGGGGTTAGGAATGAGCAGTTCTTC